This T cell receptor beta chain was retrieved from a study of cytomegalovirus exposure and HLA in healthy donors. PCR primers comprised 60 Vbeta and 13 Jbeta primers. Data came from immunoSEQ multiplex PCR; TCRdb stores just in-frame clones and leaves some out. The table includes about 130,000 clones, around 74% detected once. With regard to this clone: Its antigen is as yet unknown.

Findings of the study overall: Testing in vitro showed a few CMV-associated chains specific for CMV antigens. Owing to their indistinguishability, certain V segments, notably TRBV6-2 and TRBV6-3, were excluded. In a later analysis, TCR beta V- and J-gene trimming showed a link to a missense DCLRE1C variant. In most subjects, TCR beta sequences reportedly gave accurate predictions of HLA-A and HLA-B alleles.

The trim removed 3 bases at V and 4 bases at J, leaving 3 bases unmatched. The CDR3 contains 14 residues. Germline CDR1 and CDR2: SGHTA and FQGNSA. The clonotype originates from a man aged 18 to 29 in good health and CMV-seropositive. Material for sequencing was PBMCs. This chain connects TRBV7-2 to TRBJ1-1, with 9 bases matching TRBD1. CDR3 loop: CASSFKTGGTEAFF. The CDR3 DNA reads as TGTGCCAGCAGCTTTAAGACAGGGGGCACTGAAGCTTTCTTT. The full variable domain, with the rest looked up from reference TRBV7-2 and TRBJ1-1, is GAGVSQSPSNKVTEKGKDVELRCDPISGHTALYWYRQSLGQGLEFLIYFQGNSAPDKSGLPSDRFSAERTGGSVSTLTIQRTQQEDSAVYLCASSFKTGGTEAFFGQGTRLTVV.